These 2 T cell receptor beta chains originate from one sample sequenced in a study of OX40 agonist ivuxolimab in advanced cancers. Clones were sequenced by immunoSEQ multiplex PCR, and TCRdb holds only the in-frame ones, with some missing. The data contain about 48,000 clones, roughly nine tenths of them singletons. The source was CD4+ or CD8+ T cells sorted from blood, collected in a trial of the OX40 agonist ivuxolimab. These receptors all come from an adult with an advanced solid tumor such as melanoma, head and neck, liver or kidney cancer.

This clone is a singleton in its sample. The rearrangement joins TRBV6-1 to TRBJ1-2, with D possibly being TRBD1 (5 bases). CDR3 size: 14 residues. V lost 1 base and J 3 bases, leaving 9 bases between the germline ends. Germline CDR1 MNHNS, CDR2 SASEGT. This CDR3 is CASSEGGKYYGYTF. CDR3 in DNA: TGTGCCAGCAGTGAAGGGGGGAAGTACTATGGCTACACCTTC.

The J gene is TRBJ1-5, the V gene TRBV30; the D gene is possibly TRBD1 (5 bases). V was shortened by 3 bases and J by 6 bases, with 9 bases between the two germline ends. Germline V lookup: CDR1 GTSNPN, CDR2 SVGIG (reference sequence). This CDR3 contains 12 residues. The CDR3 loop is CAWRTGSQPQHF. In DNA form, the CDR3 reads TGTGCCTGGAGAACAGGTAGTCAGCCCCAGCATTTT.